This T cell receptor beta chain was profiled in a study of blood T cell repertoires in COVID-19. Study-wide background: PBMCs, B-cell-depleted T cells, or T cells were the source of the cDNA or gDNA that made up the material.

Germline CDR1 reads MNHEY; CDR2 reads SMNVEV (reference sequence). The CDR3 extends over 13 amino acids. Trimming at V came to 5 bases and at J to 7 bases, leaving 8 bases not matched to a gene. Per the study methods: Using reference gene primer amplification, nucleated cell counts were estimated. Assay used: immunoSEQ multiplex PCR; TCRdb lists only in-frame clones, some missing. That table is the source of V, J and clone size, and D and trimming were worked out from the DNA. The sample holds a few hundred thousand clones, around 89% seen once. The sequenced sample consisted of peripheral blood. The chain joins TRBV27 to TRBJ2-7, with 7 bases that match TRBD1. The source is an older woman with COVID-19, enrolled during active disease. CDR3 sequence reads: CASSLGTVDEQYF. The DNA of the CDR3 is TGTGCCAGCAGTCTCGGGACAGTTGATGAGCAGTACTTC.